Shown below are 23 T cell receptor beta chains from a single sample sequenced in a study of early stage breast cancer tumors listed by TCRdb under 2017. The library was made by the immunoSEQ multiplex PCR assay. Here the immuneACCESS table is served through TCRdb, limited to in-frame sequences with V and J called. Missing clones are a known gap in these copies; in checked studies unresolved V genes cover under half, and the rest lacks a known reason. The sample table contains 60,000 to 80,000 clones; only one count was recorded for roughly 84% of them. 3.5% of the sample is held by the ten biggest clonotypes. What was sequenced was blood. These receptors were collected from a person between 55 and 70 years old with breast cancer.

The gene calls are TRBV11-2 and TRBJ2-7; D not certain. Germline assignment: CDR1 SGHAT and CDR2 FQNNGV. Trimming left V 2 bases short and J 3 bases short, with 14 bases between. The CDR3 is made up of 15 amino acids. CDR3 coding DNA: TGTGCCAGCAGCTTAAATAACGCCCTAAACTACGAGCAGTACTTC. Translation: CASSLNNALNYEQYF.

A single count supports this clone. The CDR3 sequence: CASSRLRFDEQFF. DNA of the CDR3: TGTGCCAGCAGCCGACTCCGATTTGATGAGCAGTTCTTC. J is TRBJ2-1 and V is TRBV9; the D is unclear. The CDR3 covers 13 residues. CDR1 and CDR2 from the germline V gene are SGDLS and YYNGEE. Trimming removed 4 bases from V and 8 bases from J, with 13 bases in between. The full variable domain, its missing parts supplied by reference TRBV9 and TRBJ2-1, is DSGVTQTPKHLITATGQRVTLRCSPRSGDLSVYWYQQSLDQGLQFLIQYYNGEERAKGNILERFSAQQFPDLHSELNLSSLELGDSALYFCASSRLRFDEQFFGPGTRLTVL.

The CDR3 spells CASSGADQGYGYTF. Here the CDR3 DNA reads TGCGCCAGCAGCGGCGCCGATCAGGGGTATGGCTACACCTTC. V and J are TRBV5-1 and TRBJ1-2; tentative D call: TRBD1 (6 bases). Trimming left V 4 bases short and J 5 bases short, with 15 bases between. Germline assignment: CDR1 SGHRS and CDR2 YFSETQ. CDR3 length: 14 residues.

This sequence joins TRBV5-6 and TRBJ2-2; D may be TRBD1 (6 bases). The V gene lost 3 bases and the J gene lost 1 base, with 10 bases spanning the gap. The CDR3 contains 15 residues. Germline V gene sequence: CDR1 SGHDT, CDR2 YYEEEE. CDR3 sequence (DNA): TGTGCCAGCAGCTCCACGGGACAGAACACCGGGGAGCTGTTTTTT. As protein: CASSSTGQNTGELFF.

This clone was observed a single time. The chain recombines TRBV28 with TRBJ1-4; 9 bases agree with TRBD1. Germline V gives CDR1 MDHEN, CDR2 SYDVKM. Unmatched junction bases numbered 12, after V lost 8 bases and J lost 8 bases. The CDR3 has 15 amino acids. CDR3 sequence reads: CASGYLDRGREKLFF. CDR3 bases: TGTGCCAGCGGGTACTTAGACAGGGGGAGAGAAAAACTGTTTTTT.

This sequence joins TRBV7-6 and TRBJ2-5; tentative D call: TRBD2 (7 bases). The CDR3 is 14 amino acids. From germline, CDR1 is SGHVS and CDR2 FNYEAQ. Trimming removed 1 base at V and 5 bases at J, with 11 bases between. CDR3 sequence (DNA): TGTGCCAGCAGCTTAGGGGGGGGCTGGGAGACCCAGTACTTC. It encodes CASSLGGGWETQYF.

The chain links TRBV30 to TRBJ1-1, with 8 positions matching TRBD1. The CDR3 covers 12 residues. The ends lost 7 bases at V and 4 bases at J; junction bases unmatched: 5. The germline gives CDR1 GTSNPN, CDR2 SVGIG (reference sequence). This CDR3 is CAYDRGGTEAFF. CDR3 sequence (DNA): TGTGCCTATGACAGGGGAGGCACTGAAGCTTTCTTT.

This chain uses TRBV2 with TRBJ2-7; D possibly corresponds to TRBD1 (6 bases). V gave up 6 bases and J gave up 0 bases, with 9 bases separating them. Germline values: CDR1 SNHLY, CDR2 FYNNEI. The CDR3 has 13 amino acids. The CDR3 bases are TGTGCCAGCAGGGAGGACAGCTCCTACGAGCAGTACTTC. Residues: CASREDSSYEQYF.

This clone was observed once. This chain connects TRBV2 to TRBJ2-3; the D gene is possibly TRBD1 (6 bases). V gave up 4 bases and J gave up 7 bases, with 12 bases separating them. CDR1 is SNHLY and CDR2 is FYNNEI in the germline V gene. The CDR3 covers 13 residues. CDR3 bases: TGTGCCAGCAGTGCTGGTGGGGGCCATACGCAGTATTTT. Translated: CASSAGGGHTQYF.

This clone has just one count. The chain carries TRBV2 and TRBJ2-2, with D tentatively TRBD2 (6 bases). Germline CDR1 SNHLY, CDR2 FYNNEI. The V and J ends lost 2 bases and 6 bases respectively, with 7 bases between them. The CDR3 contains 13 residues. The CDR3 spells CASSEPGAGELFF. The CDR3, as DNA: TGTGCCAGCAGTGAACCGGGGGCCGGGGAGCTGTTTTTT.

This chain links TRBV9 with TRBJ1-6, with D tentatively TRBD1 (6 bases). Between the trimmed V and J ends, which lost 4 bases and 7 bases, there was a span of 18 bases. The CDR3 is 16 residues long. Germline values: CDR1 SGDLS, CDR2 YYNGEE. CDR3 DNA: TGTGCCAGCAGCTCTCGCCCCGGGACACAGAATTCACCCCTCCACTTT. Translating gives CASSSRPGTQNSPLHF.

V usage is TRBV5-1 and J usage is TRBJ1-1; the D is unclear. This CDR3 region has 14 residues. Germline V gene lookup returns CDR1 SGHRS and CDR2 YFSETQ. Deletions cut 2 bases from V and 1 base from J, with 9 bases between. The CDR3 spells CASSFELPNTEAFF. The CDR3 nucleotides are TGCGCCAGCAGCTTCGAACTCCCGAACACTGAAGCTTTCTTT.

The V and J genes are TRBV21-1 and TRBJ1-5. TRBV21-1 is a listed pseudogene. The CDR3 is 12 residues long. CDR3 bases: TGTGCCAGCAGCCGCCTGGGACAGCCCCAGCATTTT. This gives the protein CASSRLGQPQHF.

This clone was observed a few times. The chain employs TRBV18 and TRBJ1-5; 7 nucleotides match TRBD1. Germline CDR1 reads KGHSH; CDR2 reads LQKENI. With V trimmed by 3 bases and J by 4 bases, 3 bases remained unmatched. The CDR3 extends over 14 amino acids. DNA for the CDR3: TGTGCCAGCTCACCCGGACAGGAAAATCAGCCCCAGCATTTT. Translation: CASSPGQENQPQHF.

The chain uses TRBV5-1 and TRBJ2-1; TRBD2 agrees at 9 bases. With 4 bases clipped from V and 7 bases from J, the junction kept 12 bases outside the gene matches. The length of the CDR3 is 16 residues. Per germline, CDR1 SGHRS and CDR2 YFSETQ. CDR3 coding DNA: TGCGCCAGCAGCCTCCTAGCGGGGTCAGGAGGTAATGAGCAGTTCTTC. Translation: CASSLLAGSGGNEQFF.

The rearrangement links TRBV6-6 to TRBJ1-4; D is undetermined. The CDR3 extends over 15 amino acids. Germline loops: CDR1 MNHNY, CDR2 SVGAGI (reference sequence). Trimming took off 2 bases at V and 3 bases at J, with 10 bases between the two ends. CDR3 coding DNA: TGTGCCAGCAGTTACGCAGGAGAACCTAATGAAAAACTGTTTTTT. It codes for CASSYAGEPNEKLFF.

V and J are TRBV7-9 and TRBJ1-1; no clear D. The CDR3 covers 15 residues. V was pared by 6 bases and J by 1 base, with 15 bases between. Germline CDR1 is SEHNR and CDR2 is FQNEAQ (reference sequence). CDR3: CASRGPLSTNTEAFF. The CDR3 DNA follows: TGTGCCAGCAGGGGCCCCCTTTCAACGAACACTGAAGCTTTCTTT.

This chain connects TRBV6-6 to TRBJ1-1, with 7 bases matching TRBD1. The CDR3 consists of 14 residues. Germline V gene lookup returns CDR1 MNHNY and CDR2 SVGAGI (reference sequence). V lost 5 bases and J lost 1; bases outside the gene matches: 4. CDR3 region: CASSHEGANTEAFF. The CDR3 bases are TGTGCCAGCAGTCATGAGGGGGCGAACACTGAAGCTTTCTTT.

The CDR3 region is CASSLGEELAPSSYEQYF. The DNA of the CDR3 is TGTGCCAGCAGCTTAGGAGAGGAGCTAGCGCCTAGCTCCTACGAGCAGTACTTC. The chain is built from TRBV7-9 and TRBJ2-7; TRBD2 is a possible D gene (6 bases). Per germline, CDR1 SEHNR and CDR2 FQNEAQ (reference sequence). V was clipped by 1 base and J by 0 bases, with 19 bases between them. This CDR3 is built from 18 residues.

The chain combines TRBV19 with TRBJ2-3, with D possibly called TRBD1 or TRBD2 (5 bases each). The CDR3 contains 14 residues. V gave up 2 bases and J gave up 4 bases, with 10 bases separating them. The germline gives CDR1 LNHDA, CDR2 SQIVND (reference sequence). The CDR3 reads CASSISPGPDTQYF. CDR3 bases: TGTGCCAGTAGTATATCTCCGGGGCCAGATACGCAGTATTTT.

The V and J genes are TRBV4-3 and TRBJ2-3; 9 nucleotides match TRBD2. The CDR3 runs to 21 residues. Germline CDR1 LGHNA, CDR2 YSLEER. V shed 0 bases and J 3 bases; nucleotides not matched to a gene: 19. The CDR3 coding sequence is TGCGCCAGCAGCCAAGACGCCCCGGGGACTAGCTCTACGTGGAGTACAGATACGCAGTATTTT. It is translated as CASSQDAPGTSSTWSTDTQYF.

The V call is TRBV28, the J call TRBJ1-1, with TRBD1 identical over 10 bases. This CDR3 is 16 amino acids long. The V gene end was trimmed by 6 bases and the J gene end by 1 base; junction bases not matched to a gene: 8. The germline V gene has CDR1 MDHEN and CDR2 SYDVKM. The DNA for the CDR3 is TGTGCCAGCAGCGGACAGGGGGTTTGGGGGAACACTGAAGCTTTCTTT. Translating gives CASSGQGVWGNTEAFF.

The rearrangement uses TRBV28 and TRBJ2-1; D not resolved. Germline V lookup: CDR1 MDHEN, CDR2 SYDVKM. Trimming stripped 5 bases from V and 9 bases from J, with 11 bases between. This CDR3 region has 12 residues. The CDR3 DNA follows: TGTGCCAGCAGTATCACGTTCAGTGAGCAGTTCTTC. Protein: CASSITFSEQFF.